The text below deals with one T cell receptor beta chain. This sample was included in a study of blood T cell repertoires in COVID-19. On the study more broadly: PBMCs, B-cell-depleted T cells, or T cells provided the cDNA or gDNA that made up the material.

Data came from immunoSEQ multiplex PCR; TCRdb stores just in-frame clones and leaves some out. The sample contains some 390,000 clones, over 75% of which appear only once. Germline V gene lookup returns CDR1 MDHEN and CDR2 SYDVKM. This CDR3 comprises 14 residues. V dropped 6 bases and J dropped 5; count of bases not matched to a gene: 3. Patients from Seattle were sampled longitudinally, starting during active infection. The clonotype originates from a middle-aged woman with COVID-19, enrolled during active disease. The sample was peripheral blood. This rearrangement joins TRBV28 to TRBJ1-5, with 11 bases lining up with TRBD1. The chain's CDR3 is CASSRTGGYQPQHF. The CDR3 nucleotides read TGTGCCAGCAGCAGGACAGGGGGCTATCAGCCCCAGCATTTT.